This T cell receptor beta chain came from a study of cytomegalovirus exposure and HLA in healthy donors. Background on the study: Most donors, 70% to 85% of a few hundred genotyped, fell in the Caucasian-associated ancestry cluster. General study points: Some V segments, including TRBV6-2 and TRBV6-3, were excluded as indistinguishable. CMV serostatus was the only immune exposure information that was available.

The CDR3 sequence is 17 residues long. Germline V gene lookup returns CDR1 SGHRS and CDR2 YFSETQ. Trimming removed 0 bases from V and 7 bases from J; junction bases left unmatched: 13. Points on this clone: Antigen specificity is unknown.

PCR involved 60 Vbeta and 13 Jbeta primers. Original processing notes: Unique TCR beta chains totaled some 88 million in a later count, with around 11 million of them shared. Measured with immunoSEQ multiplex PCR; TCRdb has only the in-frame clones, and not every one. Clone size and the V and J calls come from that table; the DNA yielded D and trimming. The sample gives about 140,000 clones, 60% to 80% of which show up once; roughly 1.6% is in the top ten. This TCR came from a female donor in good health and CMV-seronegative. The sample was PBMCs. The chain combines TRBV5-1 with TRBJ1-2; TRBD1 matches 9 bases. CDR3 in DNA: TGCGCCAGCAGCTTGGGGCCCCCGGGACAGGGTGATCGTGGCTACACCTTC. Its protein product is CASSLGPPGQGDRGYTF.